Shown below are 9 T cell receptor beta chains from a single sample sequenced in a study of Graves' ophthalmopathy and Graves' hyperthyroidism. From RNA, the CDR3 regions of TCR beta chains were amplified and sequenced. HTBI-primed first-round RT-PCR preceded second-round multiplex PCR. A single record per CDR3 protein comes from TCRdb applying MiXCR to the multiplex PCR reads. Altogether about 400,000 distinct CDR3 sequences are present, roughly 21% being singletons, with the ten largest covering roughly 3%. The sample comprised peripheral blood. The receptors were gathered from a woman younger than 30 with stable Graves' hyperthyroidism.

The gene calls are TRBV3-1 and TRBJ2-7; D ambiguous. Looked up from germline, CDR1 is LGHDT and CDR2 is YNNKEL (reference sequence). V lost 1 base, J lost 6 bases, and 4 bases lay in between. CDR3 length equals 11 residues. DNA for the CDR3: TGTGCCAGCAGCCAAGGGTCCGAGCAGTACTTC. Its protein product is CASSQGSEQYF.

This clonotype was picked up many times. The chain uses TRBV12-3 or TRBV12-4 and TRBJ1-2; 7 bases align to TRBD1. The CDR3 extends over 13 amino acids. Unmatched junction bases numbered 4, after V lost 5 bases and J lost 4 bases. The CDR3 DNA sequence: TGTGCCAGCAGTGGGACAGTAAGCTATGGCTACACCTTC. It yields the protein CASSGTVSYGYTF.

This clonotype was counted once. This may be a read error: a much more frequent sequence differs by one nucleotide. The chain carries TRBV30 and TRBJ2-4, with D tentatively TRBD2 (6 bases). The CDR3 contains 17 residues. CDR1 is GTSNPN, CDR2 SVGIG, per germline (reference sequence). The CDR3 nucleotides read TGTGCCTGGAGGGCAAGGCGGGATCTCAAGGCCAACAACATTCAGTACTTC. Translating it yields CAWRARRDLKANNIQYF. Full variable domain (missing parts from reference TRBV30 and TRBJ2-4): SQTIHQWPATLVQPVGSPLSLECTVEGTSNPNLYWYRQAAGRGLQLLFYSVGIGQISSEVPQNLSASRPQDRQFILSSKKLLLSDSGFYLCAWRARRDLKANNIQYFGAGTRLSVL.

At least ten counts were recorded for this clonotype. This rearrangement joins TRBV24-1 to TRBJ1-2; maybe TRBD1 (6 bases). Germline V gene sequence: CDR1 KGHDR, CDR2 SFDVKD. V lost 4 bases to trimming and J lost 6 bases, with 20 bases between them. The CDR3 has 16 residues. In nucleotides, the CDR3 is TGTGCCACCAGTGACGCCTTCGGCAGGGGAGTGGATGGCTACACCTTC. Its protein is CATSDAFGRGVDGYTF.

The V gene is TRBV20-1, the J gene TRBJ2-5; weak D call: TRBD2 (5 bases). Trimming removed 3 bases at V and 3 bases at J, with 8 bases between. The length of the CDR3 is 12 residues. Looked up from germline, CDR1 is DFQATT and CDR2 is SNEGSKA (reference sequence). The CDR3 loop reads CSASFGEETQYF. The CDR3 DNA reads TGCAGTGCTAGCTTCGGGGAAGAGACCCAGTACTTC.

This clonotype was seen at least ten times. The chain employs TRBV29-1 and TRBJ1-2; unclear D gene. V lost 3 bases to trimming and J lost 6 bases, with 11 bases between them. Germline V gene data show CDR1 as SQVTM and CDR2 as ANQGSEA. The CDR3 contains 12 residues. In nucleotides, the CDR3 is TGCAGCGTTGAGGTCTTAACGCATGGCTACACCTTC. Translating it yields CSVEVLTHGYTF.

Of note for this clonotype: A single base separates this from a much larger clone, so it may be a read error. This sequence joins TRBV30 and TRBJ2-4; TRBD2 is a possible D gene (8 bases). CDR1 is GTSNPN, CDR2 SVGIG, per germline (reference sequence). The CDR3 runs 18 residues. The CDR3 region has the DNA TGTGCCTGGAGTAAATCGAGGACAGGAGGACTAGCCAAAAACATTAAGTACTTC. This translates into CAWSKSRTGGLAKNIKYF.

This clonotype was observed many times. The V call is TRBV12-3 or TRBV12-4, the J call TRBJ1-2; D ambiguous. V lost 3 bases to trimming and J lost 7 bases, with 15 bases between them. The CDR3 sequence is 14 residues long. CDR3 coding DNA: TGTGCCAGCAGTTTGGACGACGACCCAGGTGGCTACACCTTC. Translated, it gives CASSLDDDPGGYTF.

This clonotype was counted many times. DNA of the CDR3: TGCAGTGCTAGGGTTAGCGGTTATACCCAGTACTTC. Residues: CSARVSGYTQYF. The chain uses TRBV20-1 and TRBJ2-5; TRBD2 might be the D (6 bases). Germline CDR1 DFQATT, CDR2 SNEGSKA (reference sequence). V was shortened by 3 bases and J by 8 bases, with 13 bases between the two germline ends. The CDR3 extends over 12 amino acids.